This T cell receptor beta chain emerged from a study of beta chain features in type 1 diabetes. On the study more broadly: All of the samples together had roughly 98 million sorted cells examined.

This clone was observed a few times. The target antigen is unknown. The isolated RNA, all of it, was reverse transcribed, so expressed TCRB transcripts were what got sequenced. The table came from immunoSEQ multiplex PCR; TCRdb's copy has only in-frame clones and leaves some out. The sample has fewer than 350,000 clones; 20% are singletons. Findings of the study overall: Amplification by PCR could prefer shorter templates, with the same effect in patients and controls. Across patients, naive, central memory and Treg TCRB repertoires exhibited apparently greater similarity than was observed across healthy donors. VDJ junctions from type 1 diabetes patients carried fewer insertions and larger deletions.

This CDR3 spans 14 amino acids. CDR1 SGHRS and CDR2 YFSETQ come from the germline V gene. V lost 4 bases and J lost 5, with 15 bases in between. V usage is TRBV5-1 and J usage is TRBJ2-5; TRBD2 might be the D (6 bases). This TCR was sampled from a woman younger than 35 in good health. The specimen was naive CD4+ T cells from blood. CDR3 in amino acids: CASSPGRFTETQYF. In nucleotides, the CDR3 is TGCGCCAGCAGCCCAGGGAGGTTCACGGAGACCCAGTACTTC.